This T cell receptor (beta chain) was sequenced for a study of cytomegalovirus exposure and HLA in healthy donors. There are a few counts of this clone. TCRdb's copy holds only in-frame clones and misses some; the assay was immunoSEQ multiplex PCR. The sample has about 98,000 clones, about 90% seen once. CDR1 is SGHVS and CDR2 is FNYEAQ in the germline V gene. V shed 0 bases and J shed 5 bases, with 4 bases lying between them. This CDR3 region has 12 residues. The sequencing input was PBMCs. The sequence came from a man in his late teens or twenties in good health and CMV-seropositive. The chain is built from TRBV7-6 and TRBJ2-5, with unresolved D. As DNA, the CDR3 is TGTGCCAGCAGCTTAGCCCGGGAGACCCAGTACTTC. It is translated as CASSLARETQYF. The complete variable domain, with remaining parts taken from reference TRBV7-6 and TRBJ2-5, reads GAGVSQSPRYKVTKRGQDVALRCDPISGHVSLYWYRQALGQGPEFLTYFNYEAQQDKSGLPNDRFSAERPEGSISTLTIQRTEQRDSAMYRCASSLARETQYFGPGTRLLVL.